This is a list of T cell receptor beta chains from one sample in a study of blood T cells in healthy people across ages. Each CDR3 protein is one row after TCRdb ran MiXCR on the 5' RACE reads. The sample includes approximately 1,000,000 distinct CDR3 sequences, more than 35% of them seen just once. Sequencing was done on a sample of blood. The receptors were sampled from a woman aged 60-75 years in good health. The CDR3 runs from the conserved cysteine through the conserved F or W. Each record gives: clone size, J gene, D gene, V gene, CDR3 protein, CDR3 DNA. D genes are given only for firm matches. Expanded clones are given a class, and other clones once, few, many or no size at all.

>few|TRBJ2-1|NA|TRBV4-2
CASSTDSGRSYNEQFF
TGTGCCAGCAGCACTGATAGCGGTCGCTCCTACAATGAGCAGTTCTTC
>NA|TRBJ2-7|NA|TRBV12-3/TRBV12-4
CASGLGGRSYEQYF
TGTGCCAGCGGTTTAGGGGGGCGCTCCTACGAGCAGTACTTC
>few|TRBJ2-7|NA|TRBV14
CASSQGSRYEQYF
TGTGCCAGCAGCCAAGGGTCTCGGTACGAGCAGTACTTC
>NA|TRBJ1-1|TRBD1|TRBV20-1
CSAPETGGNTEAFF
TGCAGTGCTCCAGAGACAGGGGGAAACACTGAAGCTTTCTTT
>NA|TRBJ2-1|NA|TRBV3-1
CASSIRRNEQFF
TGTGCCAGCAGCATTCGTCGGAATGAGCAGTTCTTC
>NA|TRBJ2-3|TRBD2|TRBV11-2
CASSLVVGLAPSPDTQYF
TGTGCCAGCAGCTTAGTGGTGGGACTAGCGCCCAGCCCGGATACGCAGTATTTT
>NA|TRBJ2-5|NA|TRBV3-1
CASSQGDLRETQYF
TGTGCCAGCAGCCAAGGGGACCTCCGGGAGACCCAGTACTTC
>once|TRBJ1-2|NA|TRBV2
CASSEDGTTFYGYTF
TGTGCCAGCAGTGAAGATGGGACAACCTTCTATGGCTACACCTTC
>NA|TRBJ2-3|NA|TRBV30
CAWSVDSFSTDTQYF
TGTGCCTGGAGTGTAGACTCGTTCAGCACAGATACGCAGTATTTT
>NA|TRBJ2-5|NA|TRBV12-3/TRBV12-4
CASSLARAENEQYF
TGTGCCAGCAGTTTAGCAAGGGCTGAGAATGAGCAGTACTTC
>NA|TRBJ2-5|TRBD2|TRBV27
CASSLIAGQETQYF
TGTGCCAGCAGTTTAATAGCGGGACAAGAGACCCAGTACTTC
>few|TRBJ2-7|NA|TRBV18
CASSPGVYSYEQYF
TGTGCCAGCTCACCAGGGGTGTACTCCTACGAGCAGTACTTC
>NA|TRBJ2-3|TRBD2|TRBV19
CASSIPPAWGLVGRTDTQYF
TGTGCCAGTAGTATTCCTCCTGCCTGGGGACTAGTGGGACGCACAGATACGCAGTATTTT
>few|TRBJ1-3|NA|TRBV12-3/TRBV12-4
CASTPGSGNTIYF
TGTGCCAGCACTCCCGGCTCTGGAAACACCATATATTTT
>once|TRBJ2-1|TRBD1|TRBV18
CASSLKGAVEQFF
TGTGCCAGCTCACTAAAGGGGGCGGTTGAGCAGTTCTTC